The TCR beta chain described here comes from a study of CD8+CD57+ T cells in acquired aplastic anemia. General observations from the study: Comparison of patients with controls identified roughly 30 shared CD8+ CDR3 sequences.

Germline CDR1 reads DFQATT; CDR2 reads SNEGSKA (reference sequence). V dropped 6 bases and J dropped 6 bases, with 9 bases sitting between them. The CDR3 totals 11 residues. Genomic DNA, serving as template, underwent TCR beta VDJ and CDR3 profiling. Each CDR3 protein is one row after TCRdb ran MiXCR on the reads. The table includes roughly 170,000 distinct CDR3 sequences, 45% to 60% detected once. Comment on this clonotype: What it recognizes is unknown.

The sequenced patients had an expansion of CD8+CD57+ cells seen by flow cytometry. The sequenced material came from sorted CD4+, CD8+, or CD8+CD57+ T cells (not recorded which) from PBMCs. The chain recombines TRBV20-1 with TRBJ2-1; D uncertain. The sequence came from a human donor with aplastic anemia. In DNA, the CDR3 is TGCAGTGCCATAGGTCCCAATGAGCAGTTCTTC. It codes for CSAIGPNEQFF.